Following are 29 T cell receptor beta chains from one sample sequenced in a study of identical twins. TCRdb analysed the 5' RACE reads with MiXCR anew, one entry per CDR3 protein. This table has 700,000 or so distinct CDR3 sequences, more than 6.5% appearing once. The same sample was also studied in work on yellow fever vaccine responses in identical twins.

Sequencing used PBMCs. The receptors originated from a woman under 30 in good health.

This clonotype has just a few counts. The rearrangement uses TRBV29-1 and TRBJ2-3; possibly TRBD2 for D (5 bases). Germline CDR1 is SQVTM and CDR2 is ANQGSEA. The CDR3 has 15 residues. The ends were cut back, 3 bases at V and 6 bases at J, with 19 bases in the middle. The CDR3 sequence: CSVEILRGTLDTQYF. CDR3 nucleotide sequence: TGCAGCGTTGAGATACTACGGGGAACTCTCGATACGCAGTATTTT.

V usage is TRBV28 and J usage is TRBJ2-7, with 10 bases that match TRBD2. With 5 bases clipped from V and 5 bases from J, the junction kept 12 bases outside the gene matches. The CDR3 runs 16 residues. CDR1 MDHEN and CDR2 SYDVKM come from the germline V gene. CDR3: CASSPPSAGGPHEQYF. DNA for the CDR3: TGTGCCAGCAGTCCACCGTCAGCGGGAGGGCCCCACGAGCAGTACTTC.

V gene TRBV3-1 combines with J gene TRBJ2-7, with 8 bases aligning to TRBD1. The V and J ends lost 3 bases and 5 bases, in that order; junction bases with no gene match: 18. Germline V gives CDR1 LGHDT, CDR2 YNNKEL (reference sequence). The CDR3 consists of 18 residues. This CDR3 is CASSHPRTGRIEFNEQYF. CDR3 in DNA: TGTGCCAGCAGCCACCCCAGGACAGGGAGGATCGAGTTCAACGAGCAGTACTTC.

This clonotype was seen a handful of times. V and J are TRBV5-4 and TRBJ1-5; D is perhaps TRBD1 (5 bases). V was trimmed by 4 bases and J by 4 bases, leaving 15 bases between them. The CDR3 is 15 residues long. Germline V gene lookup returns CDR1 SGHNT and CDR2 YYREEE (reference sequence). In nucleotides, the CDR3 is TGTGCCAGCAGCCAGGACCCGGGGCCGAATCAGCCCCAGCATTTT. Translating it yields CASSQDPGPNQPQHF. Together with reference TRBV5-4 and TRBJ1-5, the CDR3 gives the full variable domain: ETGVTQSPTHLIKTRGQQVTLRCSSQSGHNTVSWYQQALGQGPQFIFQYYREEENGRGNFPPRFSGLQFPNYSSELNVNALELDDSALYLCASSQDPGPNQPQHFGDGTRLSIL.

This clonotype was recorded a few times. The CDR3 nucleotides read TGTGCCAGCAGTAACACAGGATGGAGCAATCAGCCCCAGCATTTT. Translated, it gives CASSNTGWSNQPQHF. The chain recombines TRBV28 with TRBJ1-5, with a weak D call TRBD1 (5 bases). V lost 5 bases, J lost 1 base, and 12 bases lay in between. This CDR3 comprises 15 residues. Germline CDR1 is MDHEN and CDR2 is SYDVKM.

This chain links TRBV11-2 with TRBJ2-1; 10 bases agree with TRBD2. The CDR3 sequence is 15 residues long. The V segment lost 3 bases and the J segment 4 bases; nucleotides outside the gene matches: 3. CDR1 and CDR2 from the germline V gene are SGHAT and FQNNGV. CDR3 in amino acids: CASSFGLAEYNEQFF. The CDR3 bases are TGTGCCAGCAGCTTCGGACTAGCGGAGTACAATGAGCAGTTCTTC.

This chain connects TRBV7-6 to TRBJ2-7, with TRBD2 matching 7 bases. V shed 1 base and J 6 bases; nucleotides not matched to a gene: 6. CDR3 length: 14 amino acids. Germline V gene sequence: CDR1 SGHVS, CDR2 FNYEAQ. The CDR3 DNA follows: TGTGCCAGCAGCTTAGGACTAGCTCCGGTCGAGCAGTACTTC. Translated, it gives CASSLGLAPVEQYF.

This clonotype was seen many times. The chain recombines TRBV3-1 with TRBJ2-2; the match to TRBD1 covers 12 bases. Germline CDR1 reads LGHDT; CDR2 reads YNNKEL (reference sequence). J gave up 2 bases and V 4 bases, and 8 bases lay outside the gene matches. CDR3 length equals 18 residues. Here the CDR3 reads CASSRNPGQGANTGELFF. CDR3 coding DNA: TGTGCCAGCAGCCGAAATCCGGGACAGGGGGCCAACACCGGGGAGCTGTTTTTT.

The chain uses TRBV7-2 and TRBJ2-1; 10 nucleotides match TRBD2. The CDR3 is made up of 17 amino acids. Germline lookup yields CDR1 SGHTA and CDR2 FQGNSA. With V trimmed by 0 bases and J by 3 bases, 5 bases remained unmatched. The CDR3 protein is CASSLAALAGVYNEQFF. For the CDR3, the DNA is TGTGCCAGCAGCTTAGCTGCCCTAGCGGGGGTCTACAATGAGCAGTTCTTC. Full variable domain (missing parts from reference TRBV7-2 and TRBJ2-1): GAGVSQSPSNKVTEKGKDVELRCDPISGHTALYWYRQSLGQGLEFLIYFQGNSAPDKSGLPSDRFSAERTGGSVSTLTIQRTQQEDSAVYLCASSLAALAGVYNEQFFGPGTRLTVL.

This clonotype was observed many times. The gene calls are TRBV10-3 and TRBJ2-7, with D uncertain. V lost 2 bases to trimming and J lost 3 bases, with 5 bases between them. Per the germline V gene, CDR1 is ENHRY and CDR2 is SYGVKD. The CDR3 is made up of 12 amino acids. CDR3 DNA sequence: TGTGCCATCAGTGAGCCACTCTACGAGCAGTACTTC. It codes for CAISEPLYEQYF.

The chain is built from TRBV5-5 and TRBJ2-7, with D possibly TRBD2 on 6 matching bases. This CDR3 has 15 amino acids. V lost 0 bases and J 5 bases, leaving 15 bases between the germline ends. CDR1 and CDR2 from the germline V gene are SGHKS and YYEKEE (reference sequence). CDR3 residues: CASSLVGGTYNEQYF. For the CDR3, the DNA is TGTGCCAGCAGCTTGGTTGGCGGGACCTATAACGAGCAGTACTTC.

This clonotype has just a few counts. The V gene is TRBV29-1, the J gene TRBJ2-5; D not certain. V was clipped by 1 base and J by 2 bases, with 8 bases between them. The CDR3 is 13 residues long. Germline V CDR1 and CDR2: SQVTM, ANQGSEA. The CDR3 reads CSVEVWDQETQYF. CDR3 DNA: TGCAGCGTTGAAGTGTGGGATCAAGAGACCCAGTACTTC.

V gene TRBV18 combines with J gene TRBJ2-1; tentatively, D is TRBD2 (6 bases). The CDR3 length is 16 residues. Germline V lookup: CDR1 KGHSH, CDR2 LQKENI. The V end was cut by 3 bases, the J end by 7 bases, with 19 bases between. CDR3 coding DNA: TGTGCCAGCTCACCGTTGGAGGGACTGATAGGAAATGAGCAGTTCTTC. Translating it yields CASSPLEGLIGNEQFF.

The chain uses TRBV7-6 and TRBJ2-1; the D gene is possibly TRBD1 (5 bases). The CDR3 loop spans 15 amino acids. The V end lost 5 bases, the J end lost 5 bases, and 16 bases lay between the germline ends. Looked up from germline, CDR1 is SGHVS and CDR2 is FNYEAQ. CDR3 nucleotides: TGTGCCAGCAGCCAGGGTCCAAATCGAGACAATGAGCAGTTCTTC. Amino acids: CASSQGPNRDNEQFF. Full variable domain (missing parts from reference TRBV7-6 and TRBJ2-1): GAGVSQSPRYKVTKRGQDVALRCDPISGHVSLYWYRQALGQGPEFLTYFNYEAQQDKSGLPNDRFSAERPEGSISTLTIQRTEQRDSAMYRCASSQGPNRDNEQFFGPGTRLTVL.

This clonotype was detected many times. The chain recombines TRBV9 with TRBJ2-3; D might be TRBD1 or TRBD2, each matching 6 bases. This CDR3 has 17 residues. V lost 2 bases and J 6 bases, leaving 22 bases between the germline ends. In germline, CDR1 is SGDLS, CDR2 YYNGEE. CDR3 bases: TGTGCCAGCAGCGTTGGGGGCCTAGCGTCTCTAGAGGATACGCAGTATTTT. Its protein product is CASSVGGLASLEDTQYF.

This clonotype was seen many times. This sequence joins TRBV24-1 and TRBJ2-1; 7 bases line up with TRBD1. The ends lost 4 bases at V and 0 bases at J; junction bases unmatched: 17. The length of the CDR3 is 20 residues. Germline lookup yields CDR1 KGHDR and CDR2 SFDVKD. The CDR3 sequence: CATSDRVQGKGSVSYNEQFF. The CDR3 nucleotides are TGTGCCACCAGTGACCGAGTACAGGGGAAAGGATCGGTCTCCTACAATGAGCAGTTCTTC.

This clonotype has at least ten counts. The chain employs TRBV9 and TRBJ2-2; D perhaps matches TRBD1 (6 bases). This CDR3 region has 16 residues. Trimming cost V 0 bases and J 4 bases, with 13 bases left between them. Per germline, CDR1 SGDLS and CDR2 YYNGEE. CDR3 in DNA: TGTGCCAGCAGCGTAGCGGCAGGGGCAGGCACCGGGGAGCTGTTTTTT. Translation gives CASSVAAGAGTGELFF. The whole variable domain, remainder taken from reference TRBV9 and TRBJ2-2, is DSGVTQTPKHLITATGQRVTLRCSPRSGDLSVYWYQQSLDQGLQFLIQYYNGEERAKGNILERFSAQQFPDLHSELNLSSLELGDSALYFCASSVAAGAGTGELFFGEGSRLTVL.

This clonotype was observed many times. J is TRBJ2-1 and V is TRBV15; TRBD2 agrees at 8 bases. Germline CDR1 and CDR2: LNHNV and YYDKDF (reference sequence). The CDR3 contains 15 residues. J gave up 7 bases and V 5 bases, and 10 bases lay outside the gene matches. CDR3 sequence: CATSVGGAAWNEQFF. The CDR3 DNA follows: TGTGCCACCAGCGTCGGGGGGGCTGCTTGGAATGAGCAGTTCTTC.

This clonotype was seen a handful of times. CDR3 DNA sequence: TGCGCCAGCAGCTTGAGGACAGGGGGAAACACCATATATTTT. Protein: CASSLRTGGNTIYF. V usage is TRBV5-1 and J usage is TRBJ1-3; 8 bases are shared with TRBD1. Per germline, CDR1 SGHRS and CDR2 YFSETQ. This CDR3 spans 14 amino acids. V lost 1 base and J lost 4; bases outside the gene matches: 1.

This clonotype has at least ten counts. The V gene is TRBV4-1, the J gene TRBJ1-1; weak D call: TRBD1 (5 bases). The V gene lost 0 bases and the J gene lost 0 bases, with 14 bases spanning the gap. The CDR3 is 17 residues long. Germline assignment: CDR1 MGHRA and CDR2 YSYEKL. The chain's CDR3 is CASSQDGPGGLNTEAFF. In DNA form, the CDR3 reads TGCGCCAGCAGCCAAGATGGCCCGGGGGGGTTGAACACTGAAGCTTTCTTT.

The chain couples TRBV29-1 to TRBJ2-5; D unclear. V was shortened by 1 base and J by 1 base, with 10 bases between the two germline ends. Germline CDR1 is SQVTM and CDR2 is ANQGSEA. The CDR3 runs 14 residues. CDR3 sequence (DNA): TGCAGCGTTGAAGGGAGTGGGCCCCAAGAGACCCAGTACTTC. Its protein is CSVEGSGPQETQYF. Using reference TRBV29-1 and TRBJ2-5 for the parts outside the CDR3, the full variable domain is SAVISQKPSRDICQRGTSLTIQCQVDSQVTMMFWYRQQPGQSLTLIATANQGSEATYESGFVIDKFPISRPNLTFSTLTVSNMSPEDSSIYLCSVEGSGPQETQYFGPGTRLLVL.

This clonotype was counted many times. CDR3 nucleotide sequence: TGCGCCAGCAGCTCAGAGGTCAGCAGGCAGTACTTC. Protein: CASSSEVSRQYF. The chain is built from TRBV4-1 and TRBJ2-7, with no clear D. The length of the CDR3 is 12 residues. Germline lookup yields CDR1 MGHRA and CDR2 YSYEKL. V was cut by 5 bases and J by 9 bases, with 14 bases left in between.

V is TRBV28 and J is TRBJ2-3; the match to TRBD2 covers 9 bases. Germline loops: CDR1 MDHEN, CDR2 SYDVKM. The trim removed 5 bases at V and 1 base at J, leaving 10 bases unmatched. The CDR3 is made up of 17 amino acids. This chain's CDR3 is CASSLSGSRLGTDTQYF. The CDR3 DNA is TGTGCCAGCAGTCTTAGCGGGAGTCGATTGGGCACAGATACGCAGTATTTT. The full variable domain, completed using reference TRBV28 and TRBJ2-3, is DVKVTQSSRYLVKRTGEKVFLECVQDMDHENMFWYRQDPGLGLRLIYFSYDVKMKEKGDIPEGYSVSREKKERFSLILESASTNQTSMYLCASSLSGSRLGTDTQYFGPGTRLTVL.

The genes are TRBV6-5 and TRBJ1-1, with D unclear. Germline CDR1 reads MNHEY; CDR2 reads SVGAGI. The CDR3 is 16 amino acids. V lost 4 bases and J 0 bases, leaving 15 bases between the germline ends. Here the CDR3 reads CASSFTARILNTEAFF. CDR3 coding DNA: TGTGCCAGCAGTTTTACTGCCAGGATATTGAACACTGAAGCTTTCTTT.

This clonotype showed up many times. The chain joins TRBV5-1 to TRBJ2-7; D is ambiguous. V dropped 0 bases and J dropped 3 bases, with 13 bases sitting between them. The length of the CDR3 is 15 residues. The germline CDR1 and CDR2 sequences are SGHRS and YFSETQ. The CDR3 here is CASSLEGRIDYEQYF. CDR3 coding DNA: TGCGCCAGCAGCTTGGAGGGCAGGATAGACTACGAGCAGTACTTC.

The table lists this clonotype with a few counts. CDR3 region: CASKYSPGTDTQYF. In DNA, the CDR3 is TGTGCCAGCAAGTACTCTCCGGGGACAGATACGCAGTATTTT. The J gene is TRBJ2-3, the V gene TRBV27; TRBD2 is a possible D gene (5 bases). Deletions cut 7 bases from V and 3 bases from J, with 14 bases between. This CDR3 has 14 residues. Germline V gene data show CDR1 as MNHEY and CDR2 as SMNVEV (reference sequence).

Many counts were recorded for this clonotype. The CDR3 DNA is TGTGCCAGCAGTACAGGGGATGGCTACACCTTC. It codes for CASSTGDGYTF. V usage is TRBV7-9 and J usage is TRBJ1-2; TRBD1 matches 7 bases. The CDR3 is 11 amino acids. V was clipped by 6 bases and J by 6 bases; unmatched bases: 1. Germline V gene sequence: CDR1 SEHNR, CDR2 FQNEAQ (reference sequence).

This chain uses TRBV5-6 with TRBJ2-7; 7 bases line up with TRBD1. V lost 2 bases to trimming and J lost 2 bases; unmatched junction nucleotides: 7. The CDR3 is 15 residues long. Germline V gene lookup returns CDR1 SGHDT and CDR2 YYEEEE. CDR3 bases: TGTGCCAGCAGCTTCCTAGGGACAGCCGCCTACGAGCAGTACTTC. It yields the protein CASSFLGTAAYEQYF.

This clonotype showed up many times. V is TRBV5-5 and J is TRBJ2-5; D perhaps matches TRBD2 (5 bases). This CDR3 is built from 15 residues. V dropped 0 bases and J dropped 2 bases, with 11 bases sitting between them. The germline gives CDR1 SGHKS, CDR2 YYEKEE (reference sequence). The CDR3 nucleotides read TGTGCCAGCAGCTTGGGCGGGCCAAAACAAGAGACCCAGTACTTC. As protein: CASSLGGPKQETQYF.